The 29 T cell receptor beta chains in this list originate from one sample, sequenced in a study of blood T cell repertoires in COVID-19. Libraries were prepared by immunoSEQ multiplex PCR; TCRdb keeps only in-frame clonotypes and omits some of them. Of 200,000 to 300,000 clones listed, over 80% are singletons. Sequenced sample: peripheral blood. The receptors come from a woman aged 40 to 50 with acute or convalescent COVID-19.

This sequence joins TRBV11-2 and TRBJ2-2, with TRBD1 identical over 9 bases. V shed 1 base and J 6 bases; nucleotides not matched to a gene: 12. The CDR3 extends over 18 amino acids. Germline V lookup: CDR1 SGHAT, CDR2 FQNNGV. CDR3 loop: CASSLGSGTGRAAGELFF. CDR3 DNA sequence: TGTGCCAGCAGCTTAGGGTCCGGGACAGGGCGCGCTGCCGGGGAGCTGTTTTTT.

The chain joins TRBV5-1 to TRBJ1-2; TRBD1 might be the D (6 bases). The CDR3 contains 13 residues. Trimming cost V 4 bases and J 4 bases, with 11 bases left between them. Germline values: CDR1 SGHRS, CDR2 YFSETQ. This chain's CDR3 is CASSDGQLYGYTF. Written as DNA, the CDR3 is TGCGCCAGCAGCGATGGACAGCTCTATGGCTACACCTTC.

The DNA for the CDR3 is TGTGCCAGTAGTATAGGTGAGGCGGGTCTCTATGGCTACACCTTC. Residues: CASSIGEAGLYGYTF. The rearrangement joins TRBV19 to TRBJ1-2, with D uncertain. From germline, CDR1 is LNHDA and CDR2 SQIVND (reference sequence). The CDR3 length is 15 residues. Trimming took 1 base from V and 4 from J, leaving 13 bases between them.

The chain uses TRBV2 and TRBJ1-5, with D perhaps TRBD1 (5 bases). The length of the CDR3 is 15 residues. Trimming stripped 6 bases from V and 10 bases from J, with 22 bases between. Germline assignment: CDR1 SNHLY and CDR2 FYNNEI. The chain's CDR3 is CASSAVGAPPGPQHF. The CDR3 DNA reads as TGTGCCAGCAGCGCCGTAGGGGCCCCGCCTGGACCCCAGCATTTT. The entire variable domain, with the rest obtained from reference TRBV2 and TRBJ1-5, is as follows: EPEVTQTPSHQVTQMGQEVILRCVPISNHLYFYWYRQILGQKVEFLVSFYNNEISEKSEIFDDQFSVERPDGSNFTLKIRSTKLEDSAMYFCASSAVGAPPGPQHFGDGTRLSIL.

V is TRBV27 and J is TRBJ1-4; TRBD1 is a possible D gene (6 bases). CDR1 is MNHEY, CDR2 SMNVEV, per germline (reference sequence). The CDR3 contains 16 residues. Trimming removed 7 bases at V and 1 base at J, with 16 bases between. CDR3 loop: CASKGRGRRTNEKLFF. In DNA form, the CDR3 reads TGTGCCAGCAAGGGCAGGGGAAGGAGAACTAATGAAAAACTGTTTTTT.

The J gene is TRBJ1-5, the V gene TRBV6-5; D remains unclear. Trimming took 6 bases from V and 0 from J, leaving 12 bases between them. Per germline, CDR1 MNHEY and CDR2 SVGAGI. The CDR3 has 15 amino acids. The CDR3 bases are TGTGCCAGCAGGGGTGGGAGAGATAGCAATCAGCCCCAGCATTTT. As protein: CASRGGRDSNQPQHF.

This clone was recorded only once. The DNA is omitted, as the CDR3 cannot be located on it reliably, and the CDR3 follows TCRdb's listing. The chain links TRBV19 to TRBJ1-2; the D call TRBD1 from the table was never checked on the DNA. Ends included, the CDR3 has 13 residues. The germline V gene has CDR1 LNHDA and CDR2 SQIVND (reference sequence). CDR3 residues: CASTSDRNYGYTF.

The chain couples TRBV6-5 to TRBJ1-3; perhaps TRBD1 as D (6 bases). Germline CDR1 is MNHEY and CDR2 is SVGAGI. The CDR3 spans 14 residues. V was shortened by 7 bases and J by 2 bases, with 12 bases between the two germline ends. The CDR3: CASKDTGTGNTIYF. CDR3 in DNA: TGTGCCAGCAAGGACACAGGGACTGGAAACACCATATATTTT.

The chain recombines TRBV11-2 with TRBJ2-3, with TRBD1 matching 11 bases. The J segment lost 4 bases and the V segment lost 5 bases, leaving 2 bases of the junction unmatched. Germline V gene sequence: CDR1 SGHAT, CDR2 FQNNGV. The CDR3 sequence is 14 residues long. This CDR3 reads CASSRDRGADTQYF. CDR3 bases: TGTGCCAGCAGCCGGGACAGGGGGGCAGATACGCAGTATTTT.

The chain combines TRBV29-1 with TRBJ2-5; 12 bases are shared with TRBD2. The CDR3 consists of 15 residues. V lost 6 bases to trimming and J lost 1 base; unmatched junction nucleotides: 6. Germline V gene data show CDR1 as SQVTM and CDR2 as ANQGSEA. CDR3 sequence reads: CSVGGTSGPQETQYF. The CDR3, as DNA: TGCAGCGTGGGGGGGACTAGCGGGCCCCAAGAGACCCAGTACTTC.

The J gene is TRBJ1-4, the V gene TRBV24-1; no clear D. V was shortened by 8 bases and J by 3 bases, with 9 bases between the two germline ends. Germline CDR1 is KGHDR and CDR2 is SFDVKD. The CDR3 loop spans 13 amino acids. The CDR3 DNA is TGTGCCACCAAAGAGGACTCTAATGAAAAACTGTTTTTT. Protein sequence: CATKEDSNEKLFF.

CDR3 sequence reads: CASSSPGQGRGGYTF. The CDR3 DNA reads as TGTGCCAGCAGTTCCCCGGGACAGGGGCGAGGTGGCTACACCTTC. The chain has TRBV27 and TRBJ1-2, with 10 bases that match TRBD1. Germline trimming cut 4 bases from V and 7 bases from J; bases unmatched to any gene: 9. Germline V CDR1 and CDR2: MNHEY, SMNVEV (reference sequence). CDR3 length equals 15 residues.

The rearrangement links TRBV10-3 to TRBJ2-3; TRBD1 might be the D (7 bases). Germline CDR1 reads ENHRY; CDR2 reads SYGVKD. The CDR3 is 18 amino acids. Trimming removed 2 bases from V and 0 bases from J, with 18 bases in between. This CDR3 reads CAISESAGGSISTDTQYF. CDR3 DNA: TGTGCCATCAGTGAGAGTGCAGGGGGGTCGATTAGCACAGATACGCAGTATTTT.

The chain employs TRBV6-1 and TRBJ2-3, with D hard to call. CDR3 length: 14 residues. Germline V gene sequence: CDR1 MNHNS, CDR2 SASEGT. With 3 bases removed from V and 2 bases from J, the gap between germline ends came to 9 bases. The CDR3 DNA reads TGTGCCAGCAGTGATAGCATGGCCACAGATACGCAGTATTTT. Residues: CASSDSMATDTQYF.

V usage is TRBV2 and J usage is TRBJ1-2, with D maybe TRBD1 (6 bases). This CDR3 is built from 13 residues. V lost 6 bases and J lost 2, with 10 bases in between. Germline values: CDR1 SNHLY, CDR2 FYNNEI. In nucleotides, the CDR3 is TGTGCCAGCAGCTACAGGGTGAACTATGGCTACACCTTC. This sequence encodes CASSYRVNYGYTF.

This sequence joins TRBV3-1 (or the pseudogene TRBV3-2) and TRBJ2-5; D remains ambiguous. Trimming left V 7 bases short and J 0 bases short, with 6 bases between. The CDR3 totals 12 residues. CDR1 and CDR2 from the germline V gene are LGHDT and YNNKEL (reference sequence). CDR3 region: CASTEDQETQYF. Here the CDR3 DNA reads TGTGCCAGCACTGAGGACCAAGAGACCCAGTACTTC.

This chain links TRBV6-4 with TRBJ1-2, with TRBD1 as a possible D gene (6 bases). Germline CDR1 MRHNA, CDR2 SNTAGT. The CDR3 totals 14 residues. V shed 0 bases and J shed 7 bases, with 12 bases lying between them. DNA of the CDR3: TGTGCCAGCAGTGACTCGATGGGGGCGAGTGGCTACACCTTC. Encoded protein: CASSDSMGASGYTF.

The CDR3 DNA follows: TGTGCCAGTAGTATCGACAGGGGGAATCACTATGGCTACACCTTC. Translation gives CASSIDRGNHYGYTF. The V and J genes are TRBV19 and TRBJ1-2, with 9 nucleotides matching TRBD1. J was trimmed by 3 bases and V by 3 bases; bases with no gene match: 5. This CDR3 contains 15 residues. The germline gives CDR1 LNHDA, CDR2 SQIVND (reference sequence). The complete variable domain, with remaining parts taken from reference TRBV19 and TRBJ1-2, reads DGGITQSPKYLFRKEGQNVTLSCEQNLNHDAMYWYRQDPGQGLRLIYYSQIVNDFQKGDIAEGYSVSREKKESFPLTVTSAQKNPTAFYLCASSIDRGNHYGYTFGSGTRLTVV.

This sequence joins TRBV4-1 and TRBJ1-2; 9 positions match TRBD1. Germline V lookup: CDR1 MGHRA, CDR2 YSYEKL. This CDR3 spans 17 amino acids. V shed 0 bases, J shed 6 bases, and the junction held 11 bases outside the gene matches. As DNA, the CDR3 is TGCGCCAGCAGCCAAGAGTGGGTGACAGGGGGAAATAATGGCTACACCTTC. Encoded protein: CASSQEWVTGGNNGYTF.

The CDR3 nucleotides read TGTGCCAGCAGCTACTGGGACTGGAGCTCTGGAAACACCATATATTTT. Its translation: CASSYWDWSSGNTIYF. The chain is built from TRBV3-1 (or the pseudogene TRBV3-2) and TRBJ1-3, with a possible D match to TRBD1 (5 bases). Germline V gives CDR1 LGHDT, CDR2 YNNKEL (reference sequence). V lost 5 bases and J 0 bases, leaving 14 bases between the germline ends. The CDR3 spans 16 residues.

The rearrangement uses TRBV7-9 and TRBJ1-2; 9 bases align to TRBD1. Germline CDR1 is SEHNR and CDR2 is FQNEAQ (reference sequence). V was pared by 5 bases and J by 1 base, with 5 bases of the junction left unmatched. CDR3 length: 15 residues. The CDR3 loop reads CASSTGTGSNYGYTF. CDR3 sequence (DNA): TGTGCCAGCAGCACCGGGACAGGGAGTAACTATGGCTACACCTTC.

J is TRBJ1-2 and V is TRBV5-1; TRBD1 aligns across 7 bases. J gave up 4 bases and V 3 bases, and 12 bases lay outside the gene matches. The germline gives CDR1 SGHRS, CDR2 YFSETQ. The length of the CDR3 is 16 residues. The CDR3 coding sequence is TGCGCCAGCAGCTCCGAATCGGGACAGTTGATCTATGGCTACACCTTC. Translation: CASSSESGQLIYGYTF.

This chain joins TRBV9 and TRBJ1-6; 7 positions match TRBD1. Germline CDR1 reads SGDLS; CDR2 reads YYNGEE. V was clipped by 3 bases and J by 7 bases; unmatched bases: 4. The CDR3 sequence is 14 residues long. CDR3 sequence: CASSEKGANSPLHF. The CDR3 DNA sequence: TGTGCCAGCAGCGAAAAGGGGGCGAATTCACCCCTCCACTTT.

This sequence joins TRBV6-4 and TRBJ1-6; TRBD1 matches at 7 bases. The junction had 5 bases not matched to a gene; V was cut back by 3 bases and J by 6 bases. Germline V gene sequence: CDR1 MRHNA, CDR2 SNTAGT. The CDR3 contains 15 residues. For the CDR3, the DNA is TGTGCCAGCAGTGATCGACAGGGTAGTAATTCACCCCTCCACTTT. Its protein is CASSDRQGSNSPLHF.

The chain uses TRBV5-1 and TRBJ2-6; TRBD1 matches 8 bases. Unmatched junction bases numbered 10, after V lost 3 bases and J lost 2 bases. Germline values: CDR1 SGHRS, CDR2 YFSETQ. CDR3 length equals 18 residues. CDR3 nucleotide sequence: TGCGCCAGCAGCTCAGGGGGCCGGAGTATGGCTGGGGCCAACGTCCTGACTTTC. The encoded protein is CASSSGGRSMAGANVLTF.

The DNA for the CDR3 is TGTGCCAGCAGTTTATCGTGGGAGAGTAGCAATCAGCCCCAGCATTTT. It is translated as CASSLSWESSNQPQHF. The chain recombines TRBV27 with TRBJ1-5, with D hard to call. Deletions cut 0 bases from V and 0 bases from J, with 9 bases between. The CDR3 is 16 residues long. CDR1 MNHEY and CDR2 SMNVEV come from the germline V gene (reference sequence).

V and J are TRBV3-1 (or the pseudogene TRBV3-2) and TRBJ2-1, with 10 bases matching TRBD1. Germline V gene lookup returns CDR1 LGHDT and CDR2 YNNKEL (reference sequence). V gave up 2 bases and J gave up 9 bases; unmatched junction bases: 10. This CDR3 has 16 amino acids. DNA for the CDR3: TGTGCCAGCAGCCAAACCGGGACAGGGGTATCCGGTGAGCAGTTCTTC. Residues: CASSQTGTGVSGEQFF.

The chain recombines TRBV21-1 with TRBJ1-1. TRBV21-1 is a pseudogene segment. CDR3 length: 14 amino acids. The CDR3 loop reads CASSRRPLNTEAFF. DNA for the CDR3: TGTGCCAGCAGCAGGAGGCCCCTGAACACTGAAGCTTTCTTT.

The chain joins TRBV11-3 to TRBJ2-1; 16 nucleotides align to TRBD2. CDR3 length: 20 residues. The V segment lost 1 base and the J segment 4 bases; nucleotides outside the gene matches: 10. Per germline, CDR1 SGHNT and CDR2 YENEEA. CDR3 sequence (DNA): TGTGCCAGCAGCTTAGGGGCCGGGACTAGCGGGGGGGCGCGTTACAATGAGCAGTTCTTC. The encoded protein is CASSLGAGTSGGARYNEQFF.